One and the same sample provided the 6 T cell receptor beta chains below, sequenced in a study of T cell clonotyping in hematopoietic cell transplantation. Profiled with immunoSEQ multiplex PCR; TCRdb holds only in-frame clones, not every one. The sample carries under 10,000 clones, roughly nine tenths recorded once. The specimen comprised PBMCs, sampled 180 days after allogeneic stem cell transplant. The receptors were sampled from a human patient who had an allogeneic stem cell transplant, so the T cells may come from the graft donor. The donor label of this sample is uncertain. Some clones in this sample may be carry-over from other donors' samples.

The CDR3 is CASTTNRGVSPLHF. DNA of the CDR3: TGTGCCAGTACTACTAACAGGGGGGTATCACCCCTCCACTTT. The chain links TRBV19 to TRBJ1-6, with 8 positions matching TRBD1. The length of the CDR3 is 14 residues. Germline values: CDR1 LNHDA, CDR2 SQIVND (reference sequence). V was pared by 7 bases and J by 10 bases, with 9 bases of the junction left unmatched.

This clone was seen just once. V is TRBV18 and J is TRBJ1-2; unclear D gene. The V end was cut by 6 bases, the J end by 2 bases, with 10 bases between. This CDR3 spans 13 amino acids. Germline lookup yields CDR1 KGHSH and CDR2 LQKENI. The CDR3 bases are TGTGCCAGCTCCCCGGCAGAGAACTATGGCTACACCTTC. Its protein product is CASSPAENYGYTF.

V gene TRBV18 combines with J gene TRBJ1-4; D may be TRBD1 (5 bases). Looked up from germline, CDR1 is KGHSH and CDR2 is LQKENI. The V end was cut by 0 bases, the J end by 8 bases, with 10 bases between. The CDR3 sequence is 14 residues long. Here the CDR3 reads CASSPPGDAEKLFF. The CDR3, as DNA: TGTGCCAGCTCACCACCGGGGGACGCGGAAAAACTGTTTTTT.

V gene TRBV10-2 combines with J gene TRBJ2-7; D remains ambiguous. The CDR3 spans 14 residues. The germline CDR1 and CDR2 sequences are WSHSY and SAAADI. V was trimmed by 0 bases and J by 5 bases, leaving 11 bases between them. CDR3 protein: CASSESLGTHEQYF. The CDR3 DNA sequence: TGCGCCAGCAGTGAGTCGCTAGGAACGCACGAGCAGTACTTC.

The V gene is TRBV27, the J gene TRBJ2-7; D ambiguous. Trimming removed 5 bases from V and 3 bases from J, with 20 bases in between. Germline CDR1 MNHEY, CDR2 SMNVEV (reference sequence). The CDR3 runs 16 residues. The CDR3 region is CASSLLHIGDNYEQYF. The CDR3 DNA reads as TGTGCCAGCAGTCTCCTGCACATTGGAGATAACTACGAGCAGTACTTC.

J is TRBJ1-6 and V is TRBV7-2, with 10 bases aligning to TRBD1. Germline CDR1 is SGHTA and CDR2 is FQGNSA. The CDR3 is made up of 14 amino acids. J lost 10 bases, V lost 4 bases, and 4 bases had no gene match. This CDR3 is CASSWTGGESPLHF. CDR3 bases: TGTGCCAGCAGCTGGACAGGGGGAGAATCACCCCTCCACTTT. Based on the CDR3 plus reference TRBV7-2 and TRBJ1-6, the full variable domain is GAGVSQSPSNKVTEKGKDVELRCDPISGHTALYWYRQSLGQGLEFLIYFQGNSAPDKSGLPSDRFSAERTGGSVSTLTIQRTQQEDSAVYLCASSWTGGESPLHFGNGTRLTVT.